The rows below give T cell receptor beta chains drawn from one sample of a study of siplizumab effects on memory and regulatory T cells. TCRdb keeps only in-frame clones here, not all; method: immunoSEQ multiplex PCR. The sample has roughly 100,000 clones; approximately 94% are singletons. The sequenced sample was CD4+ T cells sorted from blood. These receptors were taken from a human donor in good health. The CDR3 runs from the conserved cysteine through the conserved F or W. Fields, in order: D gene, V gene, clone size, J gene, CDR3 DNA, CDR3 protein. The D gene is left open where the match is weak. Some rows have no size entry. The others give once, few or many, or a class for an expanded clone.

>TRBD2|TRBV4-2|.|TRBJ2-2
TGTGCCAGCAGCCAAGGCGGAGCGGGGATGAACACCGGGGAGCTGTTTTTT
CASSQGGAGMNTGELFF
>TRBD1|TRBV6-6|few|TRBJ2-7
TGTGCCAGCAGCCTCGGGACAGGGAACTACGAGCAGTACTTC
CASSLGTGNYEQYF
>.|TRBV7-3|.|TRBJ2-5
TGTGCCAGCAGCTTAACGTCCCGGTCGGAAGAGACCCAGTACTTC
CASSLTSRSEETQYF
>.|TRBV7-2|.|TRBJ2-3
TGTGCCAGCAGCTTAGGGGTTGGGGCCACAGATACGCAGTATTTT
CASSLGVGATDTQYF
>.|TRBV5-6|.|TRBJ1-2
TGTGCCAGCAGCTTGAATCTTGTGGGGAACTATGGCTACACCTTC
CASSLNLVGNYGYTF
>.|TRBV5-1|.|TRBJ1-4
TGCGCCAGCAGCTTGGCCACTAATGAAAAACTGTTTTTT
CASSLATNEKLFF
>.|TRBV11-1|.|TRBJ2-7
TGTGCCAGCAGCTTCGGGGGCGAGCAGTACTTC
CASSFGGEQYF
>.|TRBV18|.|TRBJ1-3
TGTGCCAGCTCACTGGGACAAGGATCGGCCGGAAACACCATATATTTT
CASSLGQGSAGNTIYF
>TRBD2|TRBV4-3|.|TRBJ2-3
TGCGCCAGCAGCCAAGATGTGGGGATAGCGGGAGCTTCTAGCACAGATACGCAGTATTTT
CASSQDVGIAGASSTDTQYF
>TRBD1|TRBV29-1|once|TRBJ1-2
TGCAGCGTTGAAGGACAGGGTTTGGCCTACACCTTC
CSVEGQGLAYTF
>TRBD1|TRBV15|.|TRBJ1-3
TGTGCCACCAGCAGACAGGGGGCTTATGGAAACACCATATATTTT
CATSRQGAYGNTIYF
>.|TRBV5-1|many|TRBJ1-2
TGCGCCAGCAGCTTAGGCCCCTTGGAGAGTTATGGCTACACCTTC
CASSLGPLESYGYTF
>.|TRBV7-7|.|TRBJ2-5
TGTGCTAGCACCCCCGGGGACCAAGAGACCCAGTACTTC
CASTPGDQETQYF
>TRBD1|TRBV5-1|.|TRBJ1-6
TGCGCCAGCAGCTTAGAAGGACAGGGCCATGGGCCCCTCCACTTT
CASSLEGQGHGPLHF
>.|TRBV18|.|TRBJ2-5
TGTGCCAGCTCACCTGCTTGGACCGCGCGGGAGACCCAGTACTTC
CASSPAWTARETQYF
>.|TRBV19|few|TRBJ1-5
TGTGCCAGTAGTAAACAGGCAGGGCCCCAGCATTTT
CASSKQAGPQHF
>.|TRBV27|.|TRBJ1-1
TGTGCCAGCAGCTGGGACGGGAACACTGAAGCTTTCTTT
CASSWDGNTEAFF
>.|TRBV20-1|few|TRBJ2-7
TGCAGTGCTACCATATCCTACGAGCAGTACTTC
CSATISYEQYF
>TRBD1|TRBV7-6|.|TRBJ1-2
TGTGCCAGCAGCCAGGGACAGATCGGCGGCTACACCTTC
CASSQGQIGGYTF
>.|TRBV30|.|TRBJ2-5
TGTGCCTGGAACCCCCTGGGGAGGGAGACCCAGTACTTC
CAWNPLGRETQYF
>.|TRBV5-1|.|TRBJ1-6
TGCGCCAGCAGCCCCACCGGCGGTTCTGGAAATATTAATTCACCCCTCCACTTT
CASSPTGGSGNINSPLHF
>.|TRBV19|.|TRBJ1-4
TGTGCCAGTAGTATTGAAGGCGAAAAACTGTTTTTT
CASSIEGEKLFF
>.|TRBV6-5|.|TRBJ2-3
TGTGCCAGCACAGACGCAGATACGCAGTATTTT
CASTDADTQYF
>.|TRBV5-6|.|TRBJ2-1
TGTGCCAGCAGCTTGGCGCTGGGGGGTGAGCAGTTCTTC
CASSLALGGEQFF
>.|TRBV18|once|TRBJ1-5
TGTGCCAGCTCACCTGAATCGTCTGGGGCCCAGCCCCAGCATTTT
CASSPESSGAQPQHF
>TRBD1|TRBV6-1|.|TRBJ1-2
TGTGCCAGCAGTGATGGGACAGGCGAGCGCGTTATCTATGGCTACACCTTC
CASSDGTGERVIYGYTF
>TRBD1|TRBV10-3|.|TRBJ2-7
TGTGCCATCAGTGAGGCGACAGGGGGTCAGGATGAGCAGTACTTC
CAISEATGGQDEQYF
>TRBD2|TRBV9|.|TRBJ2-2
TGTGCCAGCAGCCCTTATAGCGGGATGAACACCGGGGAGCTGTTTTTT
CASSPYSGMNTGELFF
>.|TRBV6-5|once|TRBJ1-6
TGTGCCAGCAGGACAGGAGATAATTCACCCCTCCACTTT
CASRTGDNSPLHF
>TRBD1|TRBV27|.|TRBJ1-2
TGTGCCAGCAGTACTAGGGACGACAGGGTTCAAGGGGGCTACACCTTC
CASSTRDDRVQGGYTF
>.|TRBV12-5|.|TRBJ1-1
TGTGCTAGTGGAACATACCCAACGGTGGCTTTCTTT
CASGTYPTVAFF
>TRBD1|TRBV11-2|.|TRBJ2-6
TGTGCCAGCAGCGACAGGGTGATGGGGGCCAACGTCCTGACTTTC
CASSDRVMGANVLTF
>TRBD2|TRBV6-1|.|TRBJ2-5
TGTGCCAGCAGTGCAAGGACTAGCGGTCAAGAGACCCAGTACTTC
CASSARTSGQETQYF
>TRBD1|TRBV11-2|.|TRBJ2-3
TGTGCCAGCAGTCCCAGGGGGCGGGATACGCAGTATTTT
CASSPRGRDTQYF
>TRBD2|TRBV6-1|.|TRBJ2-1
TGTGCCAGCAGTGCTCGTAGCGGGCTACCCTCCTACAATGAGCAGTTCTTC
CASSARSGLPSYNEQFF
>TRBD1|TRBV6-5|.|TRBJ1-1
TGTGCCAGCAGTCTCAGGGGGCGCATCACTGAAGCTTTCTTT
CASSLRGRITEAFF
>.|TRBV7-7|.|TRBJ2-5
TGTGCTAGCAGCTTACTCGGGGTGGGCACCCAAGAGACCCAGTACTTC
CASSLLGVGTQETQYF
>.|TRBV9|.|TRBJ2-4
TGTGCCAGCAGCGCAACAGGACGGGGAAACATTCAGTACTTC
CASSATGRGNIQYF
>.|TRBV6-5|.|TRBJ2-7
TGTGCCAGCAGTCCTCTGTACGAGCAGTACTTC
CASSPLYEQYF
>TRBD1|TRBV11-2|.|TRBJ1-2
TGTGCCAGCAGCTTTTCCCCGGGACAGGGCTGGAGTGGCTACACCTTC
CASSFSPGQGWSGYTF
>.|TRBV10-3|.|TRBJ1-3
TGTGCCATCAGTTCCCCCCAGCTATTATCCATTTCTGGAAACACCATATATTTT
CAISSPQLLSISGNTIYF
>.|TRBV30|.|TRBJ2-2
TGTGCCTGGAGTGCCCTTGGCCCCGGGGAGCTGTTTTTT
CAWSALGPGELFF
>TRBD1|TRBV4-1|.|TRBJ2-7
TGCGCCAGCAGCCAAGGTAGGGCAGGGGGCATCTACGAGCAGTACTTC
CASSQGRAGGIYEQYF
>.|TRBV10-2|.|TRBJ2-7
TGCGCCAGCAGTGGCCAGGGGAGAGGGGAGCAGTACTTC
CASSGQGRGEQYF
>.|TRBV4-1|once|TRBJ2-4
TGCGCCAGCAGCCAAGACACAGCCAAAAACATTCAGTACTTC
CASSQDTAKNIQYF
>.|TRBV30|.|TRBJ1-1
TGTGCCTGGACAGGGAACCCCACTCTGAACACTGAAGCTTTCTTT
CAWTGNPTLNTEAFF
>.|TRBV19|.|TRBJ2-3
TGTGCCAGTAGTATAGTGAAGGGCACAGATACGCAGTATTTT
CASSIVKGTDTQYF
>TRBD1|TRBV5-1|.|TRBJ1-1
TGCGCCAGCAGCACTGGACAGGGGAGGAACACTGAAGCTTTCTTT
CASSTGQGRNTEAFF